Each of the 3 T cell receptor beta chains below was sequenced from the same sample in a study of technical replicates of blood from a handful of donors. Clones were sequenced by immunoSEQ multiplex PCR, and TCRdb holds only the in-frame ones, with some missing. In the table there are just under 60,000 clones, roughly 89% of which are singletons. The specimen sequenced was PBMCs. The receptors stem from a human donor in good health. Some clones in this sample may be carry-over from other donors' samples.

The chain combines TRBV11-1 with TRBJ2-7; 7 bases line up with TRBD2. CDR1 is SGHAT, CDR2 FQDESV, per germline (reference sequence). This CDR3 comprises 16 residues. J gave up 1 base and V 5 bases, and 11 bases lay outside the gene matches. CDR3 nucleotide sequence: TGTGCCAGCAGCCAGGGCGGCGGGAGAGATTCCTACGAGCAGTACTTC. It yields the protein CASSQGGGRDSYEQYF.

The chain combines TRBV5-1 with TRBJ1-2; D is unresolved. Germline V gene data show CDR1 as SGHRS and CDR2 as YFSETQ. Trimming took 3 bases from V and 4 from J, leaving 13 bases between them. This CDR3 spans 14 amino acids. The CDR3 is CASSSTGFGYGYTF. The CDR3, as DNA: TGCGCCAGCAGCTCGACGGGTTTTGGCTATGGCTACACCTTC.

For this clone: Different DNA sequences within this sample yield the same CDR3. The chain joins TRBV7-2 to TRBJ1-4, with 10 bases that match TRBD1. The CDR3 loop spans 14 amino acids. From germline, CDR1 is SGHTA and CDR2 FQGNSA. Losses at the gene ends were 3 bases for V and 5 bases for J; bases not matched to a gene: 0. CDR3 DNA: TGTGCCAGCAGCTTGGGACAGGGGAATGAAAAACTGTTTTTT. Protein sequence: CASSLGQGNEKLFF.